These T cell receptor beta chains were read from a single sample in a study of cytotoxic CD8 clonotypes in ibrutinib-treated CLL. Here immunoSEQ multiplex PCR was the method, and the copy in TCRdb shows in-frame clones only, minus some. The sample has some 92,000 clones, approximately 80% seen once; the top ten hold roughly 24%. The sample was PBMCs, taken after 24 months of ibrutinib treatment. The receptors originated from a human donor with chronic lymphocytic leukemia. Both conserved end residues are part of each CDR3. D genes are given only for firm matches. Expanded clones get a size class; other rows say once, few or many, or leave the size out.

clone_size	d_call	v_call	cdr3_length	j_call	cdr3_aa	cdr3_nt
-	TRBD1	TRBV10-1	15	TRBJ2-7	CASSEDRGGSYEQYF	TGCGCCAGCAGTGAGGACAGGGGGGGCTCCTACGAGCAGTACTTC
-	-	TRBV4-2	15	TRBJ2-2	CASSQERERGGELFF	TGTGCCAGCAGCCAAGAGAGGGAGAGGGGCGGGGAGCTGTTTTTT
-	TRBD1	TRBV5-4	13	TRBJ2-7	CASSLDRGREQYF	TGTGCCAGCAGCTTGGACAGGGGGCGCGAGCAGTACTTC
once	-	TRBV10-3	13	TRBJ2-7	CAISESSSYEQYF	TGTGCCATCAGTGAGTCCAGCTCCTACGAGCAGTACTTC
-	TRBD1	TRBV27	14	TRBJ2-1	CASTDRGSYNEQFF	TGTGCCAGCACCGACAGGGGCTCCTACAATGAGCAGTTCTTC
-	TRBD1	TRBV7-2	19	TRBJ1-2	CASSATAGTGANFNYGYTF	TGTGCCAGCAGCGCGACGGCCGGGACAGGGGCAAATTTTAACTATGGCTACACCTTC
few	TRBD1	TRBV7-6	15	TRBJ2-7	CASSSRQGGSYEQYF	TGTGCCAGCAGCTCTCGACAGGGGGGCTCCTACGAGCAGTACTTC
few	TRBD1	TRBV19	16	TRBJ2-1	CASSTSGTGMNNEQFF	TGTGCCAGTAGTACATCCGGGACAGGTATGAACAATGAGCAGTTCTTC
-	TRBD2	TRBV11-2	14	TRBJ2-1	CASSPGGPYNEQFF	TGTGCCAGCAGCCCGGGAGGGCCTTACAATGAGCAGTTCTTC
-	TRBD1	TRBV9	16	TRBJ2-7	CASSVGTGDYSYEQYF	TGTGCCAGCAGCGTAGGGACAGGGGATTACTCCTACGAGCAGTACTTC
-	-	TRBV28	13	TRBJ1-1	CAIENGFGTEAFF	TGTGCCATAGAGAACGGTTTCGGGACTGAAGCTTTCTTT
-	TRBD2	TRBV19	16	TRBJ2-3	CASSWTSGRAMDTQYF	TGTGCCAGTAGTTGGACTAGCGGGAGGGCCATGGATACGCAGTATTTT
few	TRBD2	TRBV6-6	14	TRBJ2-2	CASSSTSGSGELFF	TGTGCCAGCAGTTCGACTAGCGGGAGTGGGGAGCTGTTTTTT
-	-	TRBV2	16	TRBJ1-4	CASSEDRDHRYEKLFF	TGTGCCAGCAGTGAAGACCGGGACCACCGATATGAAAAACTGTTTTTT
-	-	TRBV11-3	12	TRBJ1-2	CASSDRHGGYTF	TGTGCCAGCAGCGACAGACATGGTGGCTACACCTTC
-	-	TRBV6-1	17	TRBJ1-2	CASSEAASGHPNYGYTF	TGTGCCAGCAGTGAAGCCGCCAGCGGCCATCCTAACTATGGCTACACCTTC
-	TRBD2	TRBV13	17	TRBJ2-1	CASSLGASGVVYNEQFF	TGTGCCAGCAGCTTAGGCGCCAGCGGGGTAGTATACAATGAGCAGTTCTTC
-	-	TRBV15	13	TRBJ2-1	CATSRDREYEQFF	TGTGCCACCAGCAGAGACAGGGAGTATGAGCAGTTCTTC
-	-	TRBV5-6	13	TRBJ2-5	CASSLNTQETQYF	TGTGCCAGCAGCTTAAACACCCAAGAGACCCAGTACTTC
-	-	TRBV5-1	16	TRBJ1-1	CASSPRDGYMNTEAFF	TGCGCCAGCAGCCCCCGGGACGGATACATGAACACTGAAGCTTTCTTT
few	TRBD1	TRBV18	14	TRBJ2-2	CASSLDRGTGELFF	TGTGCCAGCTCACTGGACAGGGGAACCGGGGAGCTGTTTTTT
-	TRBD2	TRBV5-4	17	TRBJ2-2	CASSPAGTSTNTGELFF	TGTGCCAGCAGCCCAGCCGGGACTAGCACGAACACCGGGGAGCTGTTTTTT
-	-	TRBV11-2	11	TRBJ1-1	CASSSSTQAFF	TGTGCCAGCAGCTCCTCTACTCAAGCTTTCTTT
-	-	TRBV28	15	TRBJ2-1	CASHEQVGGLREQFF	TGTGCCAGCCATGAACAGGTTGGGGGATTACGCGAGCAGTTCTTC
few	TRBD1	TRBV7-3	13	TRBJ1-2	CASSRDRGLGYTF	TGTGCCAGCAGCCGGGACAGGGGGCTTGGCTACACCTTC
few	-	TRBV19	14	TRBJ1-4	CASSVEPTNEKLFF	TGTGCCAGTAGTGTAGAACCAACTAATGAAAAACTGTTTTTT
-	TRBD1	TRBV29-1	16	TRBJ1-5	CSVAFGQAGWNQPQHF	TGCAGCGTTGCATTTGGACAGGCAGGGTGGAATCAGCCCCAGCATTTT